This record looks at one T cell receptor (beta chain) sequence and its context. Original data processing: Nucleated cell number was recorded as an estimate derived from reference gene primer amplification. Data came from immunoSEQ multiplex PCR; TCRdb stores just in-frame clones and leaves some out. That table gives V, J and clone size, and the DNA gave D and trimming. The sample shows some 62,000 clones, about 90% of them seen only once. This sample is drawn from a study of blood T cell repertoires in COVID-19. Looking at the study overall: Italy, Spain and the United States were the sources of the convalescent and acute COVID-19 samples. T cells, B-cell-depleted T cells, or PBMCs provided the cDNA or gDNA that served as material.

The CDR3 is 14 residues long. Unmatched junction bases numbered 4, after V lost 3 bases and J lost 5 bases. Germline CDR1 reads LGHNA; CDR2 reads YSLEER. The specimen was peripheral blood. The genes are TRBV4-3 and TRBJ1-2; 9 nucleotides match TRBD1. This clonotype was sampled from a human donor in a cohort sampled during active COVID-19. The CDR3 DNA is TGCGCCAGCAGCCAGGGGGACAGGGTGTATGGCTACACCTTC. Protein sequence: CASSQGDRVYGYTF.